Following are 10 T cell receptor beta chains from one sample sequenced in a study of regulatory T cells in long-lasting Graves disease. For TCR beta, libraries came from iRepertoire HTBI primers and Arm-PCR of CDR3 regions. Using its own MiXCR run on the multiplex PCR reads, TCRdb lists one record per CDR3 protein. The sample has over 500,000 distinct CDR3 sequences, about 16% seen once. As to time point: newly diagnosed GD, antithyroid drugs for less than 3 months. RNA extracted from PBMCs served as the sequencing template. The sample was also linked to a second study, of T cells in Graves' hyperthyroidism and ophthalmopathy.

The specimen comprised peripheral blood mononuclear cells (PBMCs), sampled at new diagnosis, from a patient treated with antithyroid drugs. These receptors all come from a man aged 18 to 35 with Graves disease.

The CDR3 is CASSSQGVGNQPQHF. Here the CDR3 DNA reads TGTGCCAGCAGTAGCCAGGGGGTTGGCAATCAGCCCCAGCATTTT. The chain is built from TRBV12-3 or TRBV12-4 and TRBJ1-5; 7 positions agree with TRBD1. The CDR3 covers 15 residues. V dropped 5 bases and J dropped 2; count of bases not matched to a gene: 6.

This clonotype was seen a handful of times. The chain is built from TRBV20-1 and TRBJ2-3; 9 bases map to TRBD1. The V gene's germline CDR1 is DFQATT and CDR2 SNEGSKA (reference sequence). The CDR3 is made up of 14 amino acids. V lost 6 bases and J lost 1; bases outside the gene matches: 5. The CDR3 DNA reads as TGCAGTGCCGGGACAGGGAGCCGCACAGATACGCAGTATTTT. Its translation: CSAGTGSRTDTQYF.

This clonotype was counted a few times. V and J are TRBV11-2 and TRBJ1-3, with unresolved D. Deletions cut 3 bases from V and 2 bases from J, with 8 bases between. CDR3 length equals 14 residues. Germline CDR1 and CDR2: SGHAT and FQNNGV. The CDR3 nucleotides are TGTGCCAGCAGCTTTAGTGGGGCTGGAAACACCATATATTTT. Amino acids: CASSFSGAGNTIYF.

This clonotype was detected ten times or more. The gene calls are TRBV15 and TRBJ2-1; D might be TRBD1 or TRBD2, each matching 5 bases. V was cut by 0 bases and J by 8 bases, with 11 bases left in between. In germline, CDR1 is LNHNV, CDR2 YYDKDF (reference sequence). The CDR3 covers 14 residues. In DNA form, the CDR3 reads TGTGCCACCAGCAGAGATAAATGGGGACATGAGCAGTTCTTC. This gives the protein CATSRDKWGHEQFF. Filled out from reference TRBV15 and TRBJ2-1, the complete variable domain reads DAMVIQNPRYQVTQFGKPVTLSCSQTLNHNVMYWYQQKSSQAPKLLFHYYDKDFNNEADTPDNFQSRRPNTSFCFLDIRSPGLGDTAMYLCATSRDKWGHEQFFGPGTRLTVL.

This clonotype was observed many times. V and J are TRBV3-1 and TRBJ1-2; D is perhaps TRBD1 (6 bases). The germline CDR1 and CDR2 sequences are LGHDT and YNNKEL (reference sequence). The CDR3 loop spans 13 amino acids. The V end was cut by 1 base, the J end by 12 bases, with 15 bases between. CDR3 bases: TGTGCCAGCAGCCAAGTGGGGACAACTTCGCACACCTTC. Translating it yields CASSQVGTTSHTF.

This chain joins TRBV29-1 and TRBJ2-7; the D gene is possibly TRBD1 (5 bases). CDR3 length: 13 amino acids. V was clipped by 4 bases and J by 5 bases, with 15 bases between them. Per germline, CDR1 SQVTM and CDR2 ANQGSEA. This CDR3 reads CSVGTGTRDEQYF. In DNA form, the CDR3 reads TGCAGCGTTGGAACGGGTACCAGGGACGAGCAGTACTTC.

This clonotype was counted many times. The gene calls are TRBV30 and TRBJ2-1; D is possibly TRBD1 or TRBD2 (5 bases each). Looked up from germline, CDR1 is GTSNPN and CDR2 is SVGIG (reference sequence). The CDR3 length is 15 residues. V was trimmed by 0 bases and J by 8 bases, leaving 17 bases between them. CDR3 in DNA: TGTGCCTGGAGTGTACCGAGCGGTTGGGGCGATGAGCAGTTCTTC. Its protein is CAWSVPSGWGDEQFF.

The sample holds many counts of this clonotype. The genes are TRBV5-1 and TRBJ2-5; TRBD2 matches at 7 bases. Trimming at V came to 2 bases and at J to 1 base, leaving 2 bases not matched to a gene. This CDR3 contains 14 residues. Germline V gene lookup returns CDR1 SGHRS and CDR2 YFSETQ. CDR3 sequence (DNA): TGCGCCAGCAGCTTTGGGGGGGTCCAAGAGACCCAGTACTTC. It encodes CASSFGGVQETQYF. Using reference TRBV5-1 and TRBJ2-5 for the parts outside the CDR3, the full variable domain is KAGVTQTPRYLIKTRGQQVTLSCSPISGHRSVSWYQQTPGQGLQFLFEYFSETQRNKGNFPGRFSGRQFSNSRSEMNVSTLELGDSALYLCASSFGGVQETQYFGPGTRLLVL.

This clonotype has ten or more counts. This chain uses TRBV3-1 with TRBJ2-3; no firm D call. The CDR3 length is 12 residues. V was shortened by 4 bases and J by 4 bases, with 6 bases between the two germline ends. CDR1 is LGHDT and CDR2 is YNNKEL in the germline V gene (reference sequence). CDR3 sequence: CASSRTSDTQYF. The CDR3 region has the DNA TGTGCCAGCAGCCGAACGTCAGATACGCAGTATTTT.

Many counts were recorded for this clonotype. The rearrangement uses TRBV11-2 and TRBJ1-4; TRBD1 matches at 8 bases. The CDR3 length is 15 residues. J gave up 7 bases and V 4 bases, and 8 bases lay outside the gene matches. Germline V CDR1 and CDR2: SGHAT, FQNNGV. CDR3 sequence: CASSSRTGLTEKLFF. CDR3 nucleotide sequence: TGTGCCAGCAGCTCAAGGACAGGGCTCACTGAAAAACTGTTTTTT.